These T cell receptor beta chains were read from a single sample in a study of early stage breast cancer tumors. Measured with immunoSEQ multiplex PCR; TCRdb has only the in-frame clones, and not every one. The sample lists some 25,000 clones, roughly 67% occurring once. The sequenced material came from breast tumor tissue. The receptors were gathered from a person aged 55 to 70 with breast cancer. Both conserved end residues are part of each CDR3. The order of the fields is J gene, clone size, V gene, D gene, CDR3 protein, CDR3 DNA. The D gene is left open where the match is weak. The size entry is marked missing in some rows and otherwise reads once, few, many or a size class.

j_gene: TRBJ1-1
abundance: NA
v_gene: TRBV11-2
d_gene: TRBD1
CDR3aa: CASSPRQGGTEAFF
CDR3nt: TGTGCCAGCAGCCCTCGACAGGGGGGGACTGAAGCTTTCTTT

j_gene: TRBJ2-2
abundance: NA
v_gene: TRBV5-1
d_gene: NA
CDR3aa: CASSLASGGGELFF
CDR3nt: TGCGCCAGCAGCCTGGCTTCCGGGGGCGGGGAGCTGTTTTTT

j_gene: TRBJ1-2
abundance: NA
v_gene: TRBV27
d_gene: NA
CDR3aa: CASWDQGTYGYTF
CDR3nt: TGTGCCAGCTGGGATCAGGGGACCTATGGCTACACCTTC

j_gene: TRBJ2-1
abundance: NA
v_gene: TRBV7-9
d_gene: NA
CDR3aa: CASSLGLSAYNEQFF
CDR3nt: TGTGCCAGCAGCTTAGGACTGTCGGCCTACAATGAGCAGTTCTTC

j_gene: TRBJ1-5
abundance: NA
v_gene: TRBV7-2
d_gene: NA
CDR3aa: CASSLTWQGWGQPQHF
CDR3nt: TGTGCCAGCAGCTTAACTTGGCAGGGGTGGGGTCAGCCCCAGCATTTT

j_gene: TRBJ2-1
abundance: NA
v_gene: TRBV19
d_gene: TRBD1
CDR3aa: CASNYGQGDEQFF
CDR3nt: TGTGCCAGTAACTACGGACAGGGCGATGAGCAGTTCTTC

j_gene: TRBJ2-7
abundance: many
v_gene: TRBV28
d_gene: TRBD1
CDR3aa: CASSASGTGFGEQYF
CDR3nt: TGTGCCAGCAGTGCCTCCGGGACAGGTTTTGGCGAGCAGTACTTC

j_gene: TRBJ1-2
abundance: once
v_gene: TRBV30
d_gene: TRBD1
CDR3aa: CACSGQGDNYGYTF
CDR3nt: TGTGCCTGCTCTGGGCAGGGGGACAACTATGGCTACACCTTC

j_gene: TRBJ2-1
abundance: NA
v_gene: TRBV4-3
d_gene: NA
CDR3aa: CASSQELQHNEQFF
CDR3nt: TGCGCCAGCAGCCAAGAATTACAGCACAATGAGCAGTTCTTC

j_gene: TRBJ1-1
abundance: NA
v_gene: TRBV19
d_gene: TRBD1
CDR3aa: CASKAPGQGWGTEAFF
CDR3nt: TGTGCCAGTAAGGCGCCGGGACAGGGGTGGGGCACTGAAGCTTTCTTT

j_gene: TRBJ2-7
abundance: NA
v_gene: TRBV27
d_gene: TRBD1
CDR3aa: CASRADRAVEQYF
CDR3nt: TGTGCCAGCCGTGCGGACAGGGCGGTTGAGCAGTACTTC

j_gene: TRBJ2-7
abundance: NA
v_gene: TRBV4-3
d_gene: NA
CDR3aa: CASSQERSAVGYEQYF
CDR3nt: TGCGCCAGCAGCCAAGAGAGGTCGGCGGTTGGCTACGAGCAGTACTTC

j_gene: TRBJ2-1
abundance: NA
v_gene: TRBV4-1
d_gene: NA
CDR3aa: CASTTWGEPYNEQFF
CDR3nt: TGCGCCAGCACCACCTGGGGCGAGCCCTACAATGAGCAGTTCTTC

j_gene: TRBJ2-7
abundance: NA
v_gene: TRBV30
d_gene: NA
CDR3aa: CAWGQNYEQYF
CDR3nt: TGTGCCTGGGGACAGAACTACGAGCAGTACTTC

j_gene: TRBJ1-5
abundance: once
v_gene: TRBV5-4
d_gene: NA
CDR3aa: CASSLLQGPNQPQHF
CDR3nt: TGTGCCAGCAGCTTACTTCAGGGCCCCAATCAGCCCCAGCATTTT

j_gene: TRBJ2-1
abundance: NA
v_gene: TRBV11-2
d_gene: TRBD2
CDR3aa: CASTETSGNYNEQFF
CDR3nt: TGTGCCAGCACCGAAACTAGCGGGAACTACAATGAGCAGTTCTTC

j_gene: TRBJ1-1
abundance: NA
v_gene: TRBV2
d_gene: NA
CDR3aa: CASSNLGGGYTEAFF
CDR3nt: TGTGCCAGCAGTAACCTGGGGGGGGGCTACACTGAAGCTTTCTTT

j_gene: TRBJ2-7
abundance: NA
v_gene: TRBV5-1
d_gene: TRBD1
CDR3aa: CASSLQQGASDEQYF
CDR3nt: TGCGCCAGCAGCTTGCAGCAGGGGGCATCGGACGAGCAGTACTTC

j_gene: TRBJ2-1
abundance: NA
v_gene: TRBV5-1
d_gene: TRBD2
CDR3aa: CASSLVGRAGGGNEQFF
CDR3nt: TGCGCCAGCAGCTTGGTTGGAAGGGCGGGAGGGGGCAATGAGCAGTTCTTC

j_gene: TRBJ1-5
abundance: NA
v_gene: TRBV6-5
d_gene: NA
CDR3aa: CASSATDSNQPQHF
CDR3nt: TGTGCCAGCAGCGCTACAGATAGCAATCAGCCCCAGCATTTT

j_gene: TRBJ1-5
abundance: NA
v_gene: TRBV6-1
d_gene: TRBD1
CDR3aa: CAIPGGQGHQPQHF
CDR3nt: TGTGCCATCCCCGGGGGACAGGGTCATCAGCCCCAGCATTTT

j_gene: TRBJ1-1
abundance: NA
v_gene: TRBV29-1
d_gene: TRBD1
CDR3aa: CSVDLGTGVGTFF
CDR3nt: TGCAGCGTTGACCTCGGGACAGGGGTAGGAACTTTCTTT

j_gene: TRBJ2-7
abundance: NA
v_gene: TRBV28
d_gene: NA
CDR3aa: CASSLAWTEQYF
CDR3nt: TGTGCCAGCAGTTTAGCCTGGACAGAGCAGTACTTC

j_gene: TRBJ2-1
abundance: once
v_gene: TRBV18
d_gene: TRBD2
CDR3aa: CASSPSLREVGYNEQFF
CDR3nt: TGTGCCAGCTCTCCGAGCTTGCGGGAGGTGGGCTACAATGAGCAGTTCTTC

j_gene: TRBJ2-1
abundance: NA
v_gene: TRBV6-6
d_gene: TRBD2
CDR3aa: CASSTSGRGVNEQFF
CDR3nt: TGTGCCAGTTCGACGAGCGGGAGGGGGGTCAATGAGCAGTTCTTC

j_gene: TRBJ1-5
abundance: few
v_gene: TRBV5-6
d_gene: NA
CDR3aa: CASSLFQGHSNQPQHF
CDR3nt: TGTGCCAGCAGCTTGTTTCAGGGCCATAGCAATCAGCCCCAGCATTTT

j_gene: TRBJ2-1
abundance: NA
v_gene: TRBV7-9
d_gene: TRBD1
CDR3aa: CASRGQFVHNEQFF
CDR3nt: TGTGCCAGCAGGGGACAGTTTGTTCACAATGAGCAGTTCTTC

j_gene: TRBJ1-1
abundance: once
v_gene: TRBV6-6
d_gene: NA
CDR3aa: CATPGEGIDTEAFF
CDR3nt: TGTGCCACCCCGGGGGAGGGGATAGACACTGAAGCTTTCTTT

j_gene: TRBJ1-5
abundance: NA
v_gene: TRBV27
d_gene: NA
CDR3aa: CASSLATGWNQPQHF
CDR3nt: TGTGCCAGCAGTCTAGCAACAGGGTGGAATCAGCCCCAGCATTTT

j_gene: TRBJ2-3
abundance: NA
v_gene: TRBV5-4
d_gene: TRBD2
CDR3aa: CASSLVASGRAVTDTQYF
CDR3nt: TGTGCCAGCAGCTTGGTTGCTAGCGGGAGGGCCGTCACAGATACGCAGTATTTT

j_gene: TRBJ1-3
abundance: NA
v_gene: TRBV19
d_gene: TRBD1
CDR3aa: CATADRGSGNTIYF
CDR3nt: TGTGCCACCGCGGACAGGGGCTCTGGAAACACCATATATTTT

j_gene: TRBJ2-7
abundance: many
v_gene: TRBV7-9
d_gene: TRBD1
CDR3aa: CASSRTGDSYEQYF
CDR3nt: TGTGCCAGCAGCCGTACAGGGGACTCCTACGAGCAGTACTTC

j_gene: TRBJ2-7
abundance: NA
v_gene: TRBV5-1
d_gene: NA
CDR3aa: CASSLATDSYEQYF
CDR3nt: TGCGCCAGCAGCTTGGCGACAGACTCCTACGAGCAGTACTTC

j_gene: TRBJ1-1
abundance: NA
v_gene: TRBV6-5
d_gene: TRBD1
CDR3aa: CASSYQGQANTEAFF
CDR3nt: TGTGCCAGCAGTTACCAAGGACAGGCCAACACTGAAGCTTTCTTT

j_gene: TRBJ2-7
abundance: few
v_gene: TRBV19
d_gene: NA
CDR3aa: CASSMVGAQGEQYF
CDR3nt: TGTGCCAGTAGTATGGTGGGGGCGCAGGGCGAGCAGTACTTC

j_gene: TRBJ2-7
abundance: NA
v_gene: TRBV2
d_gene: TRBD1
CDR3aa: CASSRQGAREQYF
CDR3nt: TGTGCCAGCAGTAGACAGGGGGCTCGCGAGCAGTACTTC

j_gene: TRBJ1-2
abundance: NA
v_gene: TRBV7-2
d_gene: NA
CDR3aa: CASSAQTRRAYGYTF
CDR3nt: TGTGCCAGCAGCGCCCAGACCCGGAGGGCCTATGGCTACACCTTC

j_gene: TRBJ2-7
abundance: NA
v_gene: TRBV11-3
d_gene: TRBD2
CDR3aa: CASSFRTSYEQYF
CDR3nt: TGTGCCAGCAGCTTCAGGACTAGTTACGAGCAGTACTTC

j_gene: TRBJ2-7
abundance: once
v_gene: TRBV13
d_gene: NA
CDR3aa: CASSLGGYEQYF
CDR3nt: TGTGCCAGCAGCTTAGGCGGGTACGAGCAGTACTTC

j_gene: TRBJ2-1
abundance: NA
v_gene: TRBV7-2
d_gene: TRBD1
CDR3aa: CASSSGQGLYNEQFF
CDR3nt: TGTGCCAGCAGCTCAGGACAGGGGCTCTACAATGAGCAGTTCTTC